This T cell receptor beta chain was found in a study of T-cell reconstitution after alpha-beta-depleted transplantation in children. After removal of 3 bases from V and 2 bases from J, the junction contained 3 bases not matched to a gene. Germline assignment: CDR1 KGHSH and CDR2 LQKENI. The CDR3 length is 15 residues. Unique molecular identifiers tagged the TCRbeta library. TCRdb fed the PCR reads into MiXCR, producing one record per CDR3 protein. The data hold 90,000 to 130,000 distinct CDR3 sequences, with about a tenth observed a single time. This clonotype appeared a few times. The sequencing used PBMCs from the stem cell graft donor, collected from the stem cell graft. This sequence originates from a human donor who donated a stem cell graft to a child with acute lymphoblastic leukemia. The rearrangement joins TRBV18 to TRBJ2-7, with TRBD1 identical over 11 bases. The CDR3 loop reads CASSPGQGGTYEQYF. The CDR3 coding sequence is TGTGCCAGCTCACCGGGACAGGGGGGAACCTACGAGCAGTACTTC. Combining the CDR3 with reference TRBV18 and TRBJ2-7 gives the whole variable domain NAGVMQNPRHLVRRRGQEARLRCSPMKGHSHVYWYRQLPEEGLKFMVYLQKENIIDESGMPKERFSAEFPKEGPSILRIQQVVRGDSAAYFCASSPGQGGTYEQYFGPGTRLTVT.